These 17 T cell receptor beta chains share one sample of origin, sequenced in a study of a mutant IDH1 vaccine in newly diagnosed glioma. As to time point: week 23, last vaccination. Vaccine doses each comprised 300 ug of mutant IDH1 20-mer peptide, with topical imiquimod. Their cognate antigens are unknown. TCRdb's table, derived via immunoSEQ multiplex PCR, lists solely in-frame clones and lacks some. Of about 43,000 clones listed, roughly 83% are singletons. Sequenced here: PBMCs, sampled from a glioma patient whose treatment included an IDH1 peptide vaccine. These receptor sequences come from a woman under 30 with glioma. Some clones in this sample may be carry-over from other donors' samples.

V usage is TRBV7-8 and J usage is TRBJ2-7; a possible D gene is TRBD1 (6 bases). Trimming removed 1 base at V and 0 bases at J, with 10 bases between. The CDR3 loop spans 15 amino acids. In germline, CDR1 is SGHVS, CDR2 FQNEAQ. The CDR3 spells CASSLVSGDSYEQYF. The DNA of the CDR3 is TGTGCCAGCAGCTTAGTCTCAGGGGACTCCTACGAGCAGTACTTC. The variable domain in full, with the rest retrieved from reference TRBV7-8 and TRBJ2-7, is GAGVSQSPRYKVAKRGQDVALRCDPISGHVSLFWYQQALGQGPEFLTYFQNEAQLDKSGLPSDRFFAERPEGSVSTLKIQRTQQEDSAVYLCASSLVSGDSYEQYFGPGTRLTVT.

The rearrangement links TRBV9 to TRBJ2-5; D might be TRBD1 (6 bases). The germline V gene encodes CDR1 SGDLS and CDR2 YYNGEE. Trimming stripped 0 bases from V and 5 bases from J, with 20 bases between. This CDR3 spans 17 amino acids. The CDR3 DNA sequence: TGTGCCAGCAGCGTAGGGAGCCTGGGGGCGCTTGGGGAGACCCAGTACTTC. Its protein product is CASSVGSLGALGETQYF.

This clone was recorded only once. The V gene is TRBV7-6, the J gene TRBJ2-7; perhaps D is TRBD1 or TRBD2 (5 bases each). The CDR3 extends over 16 amino acids. Germline lookup yields CDR1 SGHVS and CDR2 FNYEAQ. The V end was cut by 4 bases, the J end by 4 bases, with 20 bases between. The CDR3 loop is CASSSMGKGTPYEQYF. The CDR3 nucleotides read TGTGCCAGCAGCTCCATGGGGAAGGGGACCCCGTACGAGCAGTACTTC.

The chain uses TRBV20-1 and TRBJ2-1, with D tentatively TRBD2 (5 bases). Deletions cut 5 bases from V and 8 bases from J, with 10 bases between. The CDR3 consists of 11 residues. Germline V lookup: CDR1 DFQATT, CDR2 SNEGSKA (reference sequence). The CDR3 region has the DNA TGCAGTGCTGGAGGAAAGGATGAGCAGTTCTTC. Translated, it gives CSAGGKDEQFF.

J is TRBJ1-5 and V is TRBV7-8; D unclear. Germline CDR1 reads SGHVS; CDR2 reads FQNEAQ. This CDR3 region has 16 residues. V was pared by 5 bases and J by 0 bases, with 14 bases between. CDR3 residues: CASSKRDLSSNQPQHF. The CDR3 coding sequence is TGTGCCAGCAGCAAACGGGATCTGTCTAGCAATCAGCCCCAGCATTTT.

This clone was recorded once. This chain uses TRBV19 with TRBJ2-5; D is ambiguous. Per germline, CDR1 LNHDA and CDR2 SQIVND (reference sequence). The ends were cut back, 6 bases at V and 1 base at J, with 3 bases in the middle. The CDR3 consists of 11 residues. In nucleotides, the CDR3 is TGTGCCAGTAGCTCCCAAGAGACCCAGTACTTC. Amino acids: CASSSQETQYF.

This sequence joins TRBV18 and TRBJ1-5, with TRBD1 identical over 9 bases. With 6 bases clipped from V and 4 bases from J, the junction kept 7 bases outside the gene matches. In germline, CDR1 is KGHSH, CDR2 LQKENI. This CDR3 comprises 15 residues. The CDR3 loop reads CASSRDRDRNQPQHF. CDR3 sequence (DNA): TGTGCCAGCTCCAGGGACAGGGATAGGAATCAGCCCCAGCATTTT.

The table lists this clone with a count of one. The chain recombines TRBV9 with TRBJ2-4; either TRBD1 or TRBD2 may supply D (5 bases each). This CDR3 is 17 amino acids long. Germline V gene sequence: CDR1 SGDLS, CDR2 YYNGEE. V was cut by 2 bases and J by 0 bases, with 15 bases left in between. The CDR3 coding sequence is TGTGCCAGCAGCGTCACCGGGACGTCGCTAGCCAAAAACATTCAGTACTTC. It yields the protein CASSVTGTSLAKNIQYF.

The chain links TRBV2 to TRBJ1-4; 7 nucleotides line up with TRBD1. V lost 4 bases and J lost 8; bases outside the gene matches: 10. CDR1 is SNHLY and CDR2 is FYNNEI in the germline V gene. The CDR3 runs 15 residues. DNA of the CDR3: TGTGCCAGCAGTGCCCTGACAGGGCTGGCGGAAAAACTGTTTTTT. It translates to CASSALTGLAEKLFF.

This clone was seen a single time. The chain couples TRBV30 to TRBJ2-7; 10 nucleotides match TRBD1. The germline CDR1 and CDR2 sequences are GTSNPN and SVGIG (reference sequence). V lost 4 bases to trimming and J lost 9 bases; unmatched junction nucleotides: 15. The CDR3 spans 15 residues. The CDR3: CAWTPWDRGSVRQYF. CDR3 DNA: TGTGCCTGGACCCCTTGGGACAGGGGTTCGGTTCGGCAGTACTTC.

CDR3 amino acids: CASSSFATGDSYEQYF. The CDR3 DNA reads TGTGCCAGCAGCTCCTTTGCGACAGGCGACTCCTACGAGCAGTACTTC. This sequence joins TRBV7-9 and TRBJ2-7, with D possibly matching TRBD1 (6 bases). Per the germline V gene, CDR1 is SEHNR and CDR2 is FQNEAQ (reference sequence). V lost 4 bases and J lost 0, with 16 bases in between. The CDR3 is made up of 16 amino acids.

The rearrangement uses TRBV11-2 and TRBJ1-1; 8 bases map to TRBD1. This CDR3 comprises 14 residues. Losses at the gene ends were 6 bases for V and 6 bases for J; bases not matched to a gene: 9. Germline CDR1 reads SGHAT; CDR2 reads FQNNGV. DNA for the CDR3: TGTGCCAGCAGTCGACAGGGGCGGGAAGCTGAAGCTTTCTTT. It specifies CASSRQGREAEAFF. Together with reference TRBV11-2 and TRBJ1-1, the CDR3 gives the full variable domain: EAGVAQSPRYKIIEKRQSVAFWCNPISGHATLYWYQQILGQGPKLLIQFQNNGVVDDSQLPKDRFSAERLKGVDSTLKIQPAKLEDSAVYLCASSRQGREAEAFFGQGTRLTVV.

This chain joins TRBV7-8 and TRBJ2-1; unclear D gene. Germline CDR1 reads SGHVS; CDR2 reads FQNEAQ. Trimming left V 5 bases short and J 4 bases short, with 12 bases between. The CDR3 runs to 14 residues. The CDR3 DNA follows: TGTGCCAGCAGCCCAGTCTATAGTTACAATGAGCAGTTCTTC. Translated, it gives CASSPVYSYNEQFF.

The rearrangement joins TRBV7-9 to TRBJ1-2; TRBD1 matches 11 bases. Germline V CDR1 and CDR2: SEHNR, FQNEAQ (reference sequence). The ends lost 4 bases at V and 6 bases at J; junction bases unmatched: 1. This CDR3 has 13 residues. The CDR3 loop is CASSWGQGDGYTF. The CDR3 region has the DNA TGTGCCAGCAGCTGGGGACAGGGGGATGGCTACACCTTC.

This chain links TRBV5-1 with TRBJ2-3; 8 bases agree with TRBD1. Trimming at V came to 3 bases and at J to 0 bases, leaving 3 bases not matched to a gene. Germline V gene data show CDR1 as SGHRS and CDR2 as YFSETQ. There are 15 residues in the CDR3. This CDR3 is CASSSRTGSTDTQYF. As DNA, the CDR3 is TGCGCCAGCAGCTCGCGGACAGGGAGCACAGATACGCAGTATTTT. Combining the CDR3 with reference TRBV5-1 and TRBJ2-3 gives the whole variable domain KAGVTQTPRYLIKTRGQQVTLSCSPISGHRSVSWYQQTPGQGLQFLFEYFSETQRNKGNFPGRFSGRQFSNSRSEMNVSTLELGDSALYLCASSSRTGSTDTQYFGPGTRLTVL.

This clone was counted once. V is TRBV6-5 and J is TRBJ2-3, with D perhaps matching TRBD2 (7 bases). V lost 6 bases, J lost 6 bases, and 19 bases lay in between. The CDR3 consists of 15 residues. Germline V CDR1 and CDR2: MNHEY, SVGAGI. The CDR3 spells CASRGGRTAGDTQYF. The DNA for the CDR3 is TGTGCCAGCAGGGGGGGGCGAACGGCAGGGGATACGCAGTATTTT.

The V call is TRBV9, the J call TRBJ1-1; weak D call: TRBD1 (5 bases). Trimming cost V 0 bases and J 1 base, with 13 bases left between them. Germline V gene lookup returns CDR1 SGDLS and CDR2 YYNGEE. The CDR3 runs to 16 residues. The CDR3 DNA sequence: TGTGCCAGCAGCGTAGTAATGGGGGGAAGGAACACTGAAGCTTTCTTT. Translated, it gives CASSVVMGGRNTEAFF. The complete variable domain, with remaining parts taken from reference TRBV9 and TRBJ1-1, reads DSGVTQTPKHLITATGQRVTLRCSPRSGDLSVYWYQQSLDQGLQFLIQYYNGEERAKGNILERFSAQQFPDLHSELNLSSLELGDSALYFCASSVVMGGRNTEAFFGQGTRLTVV.